The entry that follows covers one T cell receptor beta chain sequence. Its antigen remains unidentified. The PCR had 60 Vbeta and 13 Jbeta primers. Libraries were prepared by immunoSEQ multiplex PCR; TCRdb keeps only in-frame clonotypes and omits some of them. The sample gives 100,000 to 150,000 clones, 75% of which show up once; approximately 3% is in the top ten. This CDR3 contains 16 residues. The V and J ends lost 0 bases and 7 bases respectively, with 16 bases between them. Per the germline V gene, CDR1 is LGHNA and CDR2 is YSLEER. This entry comes from a study of cytomegalovirus exposure and HLA in healthy donors. General study findings and limits: Most of the TCR beta V segments (in an earlier analysis) were productive either about 90% or about 30% of the time. CMV antigen specificity of a few CMV-associated chains was confirmed in vitro.

This TCR was sampled from a woman between 40 and 50 years old in good health and CMV-seropositive. The sequencing input was PBMCs. The chain has TRBV4-3 and TRBJ2-1; D remains ambiguous. The CDR3 spells CASSQELAPVRNEQFF. Written as DNA, the CDR3 is TGCGCCAGCAGCCAAGAACTGGCTCCCGTGAGGAATGAGCAGTTCTTC.